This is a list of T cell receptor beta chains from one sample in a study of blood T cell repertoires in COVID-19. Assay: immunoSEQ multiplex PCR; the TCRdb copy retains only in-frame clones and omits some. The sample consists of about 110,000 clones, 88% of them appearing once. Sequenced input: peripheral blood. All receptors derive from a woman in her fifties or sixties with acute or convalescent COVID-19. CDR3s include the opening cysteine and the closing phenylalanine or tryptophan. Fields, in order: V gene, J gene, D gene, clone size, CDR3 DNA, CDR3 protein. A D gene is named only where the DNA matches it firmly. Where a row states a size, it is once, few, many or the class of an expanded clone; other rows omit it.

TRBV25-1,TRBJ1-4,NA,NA,TGTGCCAGCAGTGAATTCATAGACCAGGCTAATGAAAAACTGTTTTTT,CASSEFIDQANEKLFF
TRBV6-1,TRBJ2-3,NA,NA,TGTGCCAGCAGTGAGAGTTCAGATACGCAGTATTTT,CASSESSDTQYF
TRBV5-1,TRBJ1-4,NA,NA,TGCGCCAGCTCAGACAGGCCAACTAATGAAAAACTGTTTTTT,CASSDRPTNEKLFF
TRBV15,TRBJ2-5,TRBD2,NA,TGTGCCACCAGCAGAGAAGCGGGAGGCCTCAATGGGGCCCAGTACTTC,CATSREAGGLNGAQYF
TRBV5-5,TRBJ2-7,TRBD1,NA,TGTGCCAGCAGCTTGTGGGACAGGGTATCCTACGAGCAGTACTTC,CASSLWDRVSYEQYF
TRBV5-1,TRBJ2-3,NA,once,TGCGCCAGCAGCTTAAGCGGGAGCACAGATACGCAGTATTTT,CASSLSGSTDTQYF
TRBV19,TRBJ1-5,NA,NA,TGTGCCAGTAGGATGACATTTGGCAATCAGCCCCAGCATTTT,CASRMTFGNQPQHF
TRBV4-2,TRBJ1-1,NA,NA,TGTGCCAGCAGCCAGGGGACTGTCACTGAAGCTTTCTTT,CASSQGTVTEAFF
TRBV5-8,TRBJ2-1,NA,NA,TGTGCCAGCAGCTTGCTAGGTTGGAGTAACTCTATTAATGAGCAGTTCTTC,CASSLLGWSNSINEQFF
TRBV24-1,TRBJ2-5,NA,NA,TGTGCCACCAGTGCCGGAGGGCAAGAGACCCAGTACTTC,CATSAGGQETQYF
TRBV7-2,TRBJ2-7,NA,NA,TGTGCCAGCAGCATGACAGGAAGCCCCTACGAGCAGTACTTC,CASSMTGSPYEQYF
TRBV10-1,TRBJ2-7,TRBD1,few,TGCGCCAGCAAGGGGGCCTCCCCCTACGAGCAGTACTTC,CASKGASPYEQYF
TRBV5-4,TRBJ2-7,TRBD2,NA,TGTGCCAGCAGCTCTAGCGGAGGTACCTACGAGCAGTACTTC,CASSSSGGTYEQYF
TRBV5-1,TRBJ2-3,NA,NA,TGCGCCAGCAGCTTGGGGCCCCTCACAGATACGCAGTATTTT,CASSLGPLTDTQYF
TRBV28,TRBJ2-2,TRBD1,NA,TGTGCCAGCCTCGCCGGGCAGGGGGCCGTAAACACCGGGGAGCTGTTTTTT,CASLAGQGAVNTGELFF
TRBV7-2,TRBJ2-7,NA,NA,TGTGCCAGCAGCCCCCGGGAGCCCGTTTTTTTCTCCTACGAGCAGTACTTC,CASSPREPVFFSYEQYF
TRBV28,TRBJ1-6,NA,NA,TGTGCCAGCGGAGTGAGGGGGTTCGGGAATTCACCCCTCCACTTT,CASGVRGFGNSPLHF
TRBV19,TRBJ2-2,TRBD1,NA,TGTGCCAGTAGCTTGGGACAGGGGGCCACCGGGGAGCTGTTTTTT,CASSLGQGATGELFF
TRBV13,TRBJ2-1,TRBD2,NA,TGTGCCAGCAGCTTAAAGACGGGGGGCTCCTACAATGAGCAGTTCTTC,CASSLKTGGSYNEQFF
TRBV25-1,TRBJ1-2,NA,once,TGTGCCAGCAGTGAAAAAGGGGCCCAAAACTATGGCTACACCTTC,CASSEKGAQNYGYTF
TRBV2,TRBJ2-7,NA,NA,TGTGCCAGCAGTAGGACTCCCTACGAGCAGTACTTC,CASSRTPYEQYF
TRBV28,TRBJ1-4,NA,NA,TGTGCCAGCACCCTACAGAGGGGGTTTAATGAAAAACTGTTTTTT,CASTLQRGFNEKLFF
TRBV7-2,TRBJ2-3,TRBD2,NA,TGTGCCAGCAGCTTAGGAGGACTAGCGGGGCCTAGCACAGATACGCAGTATTTT,CASSLGGLAGPSTDTQYF
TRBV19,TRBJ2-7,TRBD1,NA,TGTGCCAGTAGTATAGGGCCGACAGGGGGTTTGAGCTACGAGCAGTACTTC,CASSIGPTGGLSYEQYF
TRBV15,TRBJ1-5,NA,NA,TGTGCCACCAGCAGAGTCGGCAGGGGAGGCAATCAGCCCCAGCATTTT,CATSRVGRGGNQPQHF
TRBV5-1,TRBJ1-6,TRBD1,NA,TGCGCCAGCAGCTTGACCGGGACAGGGAATTCACCCCTCCACTTT,CASSLTGTGNSPLHF
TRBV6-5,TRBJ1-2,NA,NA,TGTGCCAGCAAAGGAGAGAAATATGGCTACACCTTC,CASKGEKYGYTF
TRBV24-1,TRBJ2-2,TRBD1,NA,TGTGCCACCAGCGGACAGGGGAGTTCGTTGACCGGGGAGCTGTTTTTT,CATSGQGSSLTGELFF
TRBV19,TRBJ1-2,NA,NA,TGTGCCAGTGGGACTGGTAACTATGGCTACACCTTC,CASGTGNYGYTF
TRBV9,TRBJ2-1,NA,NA,TGTGCCAGCAGCGTAGTGGGGGGACGCAGTGAGGGTGAGCAGTTCTTC,CASSVVGGRSEGEQFF
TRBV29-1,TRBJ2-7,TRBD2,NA,TGCAGCGTTGAAAGGGCGGGAGTCTCCTACGAGCAGTACTTC,CSVERAGVSYEQYF
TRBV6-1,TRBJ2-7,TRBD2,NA,TGTGCCAGCAGGGAAGCGGGAGGGTACGAGCAGTACTTC,CASREAGGYEQYF
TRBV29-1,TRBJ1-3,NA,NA,TGCAGCGGAGGGGGTGCTGGAAACACCATATATTTT,CSGGGAGNTIYF
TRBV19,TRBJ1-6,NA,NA,TGTGCCAGTAGTGGAGGAGGGGACTATAATTCACCCCTCCACTTT,CASSGGGDYNSPLHF
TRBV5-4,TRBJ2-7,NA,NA,TGTGCCAGCAGCTTGGTGGGAGAGAGGGAGCAGTACTTC,CASSLVGEREQYF
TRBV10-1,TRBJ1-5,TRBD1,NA,TGCGCCAGCACACCTAAAAGGACAGGGGACGGGGGGTTTTGTCAGCCCCAGCATTTT,CASTPKRTGDGGFCQPQHF
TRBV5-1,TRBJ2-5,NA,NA,TGCGCCAGCAGCTCGGGATTCCAAGAGACCCAGTACTTC,CASSSGFQETQYF